This is a list of T cell receptor beta chains from one sample in a study of T cells after yellow fever vaccination. Using its own MiXCR run on the 5' RACE reads, TCRdb lists one record per CDR3 protein. The sample lists almost 600,000 distinct CDR3 sequences, about 14% occurring once. Source: PBMCs, taken on the day of the yellow fever booster vaccination. Receptor source: a man aged 25-45 years who received the YFV17D yellow fever vaccine. CDR3s include the opening cysteine and the closing phenylalanine or tryptophan. Fields, in order: V gene, J gene, clone size, CDR3 protein. A clone size is listed for some rows: how often the clone was seen (once, few, many), or a class if it is expanded.

v_gene: TRBV11-2
j_gene: TRBJ2-4
abundance: few
CDR3aa: CASSSTGDYSEQYF

v_gene: TRBV12-3/TRBV12-4
j_gene: TRBJ2-3
abundance: NA
CDR3aa: CASSPGLAGVTDTQYF

v_gene: TRBV29-1
j_gene: TRBJ2-3
abundance: few
CDR3aa: CSVATGVDTQYF

v_gene: TRBV5-4
j_gene: TRBJ2-7
abundance: few
CDR3aa: CASSQGDLRSSYEQYF

v_gene: TRBV5-1
j_gene: TRBJ2-7
abundance: NA
CDR3aa: CASRAVSGPNYEQYF

v_gene: TRBV20-1
j_gene: TRBJ1-4
abundance: few
CDR3aa: CSAPRAGALDEKLFF

v_gene: TRBV24-1
j_gene: TRBJ2-2
abundance: NA
CDR3aa: CATSDPSGSETGELFF

v_gene: TRBV12-3/TRBV12-4
j_gene: TRBJ1-1
abundance: NA
CDR3aa: CASRDTGFTEAFF

v_gene: TRBV6-1
j_gene: TRBJ2-1
abundance: NA
CDR3aa: CASRVLRTGGGNEQFF

v_gene: TRBV3-1
j_gene: TRBJ1-2
abundance: NA
CDR3aa: CASSQAGQHYGYTF

v_gene: TRBV20-1
j_gene: TRBJ2-6
abundance: NA
CDR3aa: CSARGGSSGANVLTF

v_gene: TRBV9
j_gene: TRBJ2-7
abundance: NA
CDR3aa: CASSVGQRGYEQYF

v_gene: TRBV7-2
j_gene: TRBJ1-6
abundance: many
CDR3aa: CASMHPGTGSGNSPLHF

v_gene: TRBV12-3/TRBV12-4
j_gene: TRBJ2-7
abundance: NA
CDR3aa: CASSSQGLATDQYYEQYF

v_gene: TRBV15
j_gene: TRBJ2-1
abundance: NA
CDR3aa: CATSMDRANEQFF

v_gene: TRBV20-1
j_gene: TRBJ2-1
abundance: many
CDR3aa: CSAQDPGQGGNEQFF

v_gene: TRBV7-2
j_gene: TRBJ2-5
abundance: NA
CDR3aa: CASSRSGEETQYF

v_gene: TRBV12-3/TRBV12-4
j_gene: TRBJ2-3
abundance: NA
CDR3aa: CASTQTSGSWVSTDTQYF

v_gene: TRBV10-3
j_gene: TRBJ2-2
abundance: NA
CDR3aa: CAIRIAGATGELFF

v_gene: TRBV6-1
j_gene: TRBJ2-7
abundance: many
CDR3aa: CASNTYRSSFSYEQYF

v_gene: TRBV5-1
j_gene: TRBJ2-2
abundance: many
CDR3aa: CASSLAGGSTGELFF

v_gene: TRBV6-2/TRBV6-3
j_gene: TRBJ1-4
abundance: few
CDR3aa: CASSSSDGDEKLFF

v_gene: TRBV4-3
j_gene: TRBJ2-1
abundance: NA
CDR3aa: CASSREIETTLYNEQFF

v_gene: TRBV4-3
j_gene: TRBJ2-1
abundance: NA
CDR3aa: CASSRTRTSEGNEQFF

v_gene: TRBV20-1
j_gene: TRBJ2-1
abundance: few
CDR3aa: CSASTSGRKSYNEQFF

v_gene: TRBV12-3/TRBV12-4
j_gene: TRBJ1-2
abundance: NA
CDR3aa: CASSPTGGSGYTF

v_gene: TRBV6-2/TRBV6-3
j_gene: TRBJ2-5
abundance: many
CDR3aa: CASSYSPARKTQYF

v_gene: TRBV6-2/TRBV6-3
j_gene: TRBJ2-3
abundance: few
CDR3aa: CASSGPGSTDTQYF

v_gene: TRBV5-1
j_gene: TRBJ1-5
abundance: few
CDR3aa: CASREGTGGNQPQHF

v_gene: TRBV7-9
j_gene: TRBJ2-1
abundance: NA
CDR3aa: CASSLPSWGEQFF

v_gene: TRBV12-3/TRBV12-4
j_gene: TRBJ2-3
abundance: NA
CDR3aa: CASSLRLSSGRADTQYF

v_gene: TRBV20-1
j_gene: TRBJ2-1
abundance: NA
CDR3aa: CSAWDRGDHEQFF

v_gene: TRBV24-1
j_gene: TRBJ2-1
abundance: NA
CDR3aa: CATGDWDNEQFF

v_gene: TRBV5-4
j_gene: TRBJ2-7
abundance: NA
CDR3aa: CASSSATSGSYEQYF

v_gene: TRBV5-1
j_gene: TRBJ1-1
abundance: few
CDR3aa: CASSPQSPVNTEAFF

v_gene: TRBV7-6
j_gene: TRBJ2-7
abundance: NA
CDR3aa: CASSVYRAPTYEQYF

v_gene: TRBV18
j_gene: TRBJ2-3
abundance: NA
CDR3aa: CASSLSGLIAGQLTRTDTQYF

v_gene: TRBV6-2/TRBV6-3
j_gene: TRBJ2-3
abundance: few
CDR3aa: CASSRTSGSYDTQYF

v_gene: TRBV7-2
j_gene: TRBJ2-7
abundance: NA
CDR3aa: CASSIAAAYEQYF

v_gene: TRBV2
j_gene: TRBJ2-7
abundance: few
CDR3aa: CASRAGTSGGEGYF

v_gene: TRBV21-1
j_gene: TRBJ2-7
abundance: NA
CDR3aa: CASSKTTEQYF

v_gene: TRBV12-3/TRBV12-4
j_gene: TRBJ1-1
abundance: NA
CDR3aa: CASTLKGDNTEAFF

v_gene: TRBV7-9
j_gene: TRBJ2-7
abundance: few
CDR3aa: CASSFEGTRALHEQYF

v_gene: TRBV29-1
j_gene: TRBJ2-4
abundance: NA
CDR3aa: CSVPTEEHRLAKNIQYF

v_gene: TRBV20-1
j_gene: TRBJ1-3
abundance: many
CDR3aa: CSARDPRSSGNTIYF

v_gene: TRBV30
j_gene: TRBJ2-3
abundance: few
CDR3aa: CAWSKGQTLPWDTQYF

v_gene: TRBV7-9
j_gene: TRBJ2-7
abundance: few
CDR3aa: CASSSGATYEQYF